Here is one T cell receptor beta chain with its context. Its target is not known. A read error may account for a junction end that differs from germline. Germline V CDR1 and CDR2: SEHNR, FQNEAQ (reference sequence). This CDR3 contains 12 residues. This sample is drawn from a study of cytomegalovirus exposure and HLA in healthy donors. Overall study results and limits: A further, later analysis showed that HLA-associated TCR beta chains (compared with equally common others) were more clonally expanded. An observed cluster of highly shared sequence variants was recorded as a likely sequencing artifact.

The PCR employed 60 Vbeta primers together with 13 Jbeta primers. Assay used: immunoSEQ multiplex PCR; TCRdb lists only in-frame clones, some missing. Counted here are 200,000 or so clones, approximately 88% occurring once; the ten biggest clones make up under 0.85%. The V call is TRBV7-9, the J call TRBJ2-7; D unclear. The sample consisted of PBMCs. This TCR was sampled from a boy aged 2 to 9 in good health and CMV-seronegative. This chain's CDR3 is CSSSLQNYEQYF. The CDR3 DNA reads TGTTCCAGCAGTCTACAGAACTACGAGCAGTACTTC.